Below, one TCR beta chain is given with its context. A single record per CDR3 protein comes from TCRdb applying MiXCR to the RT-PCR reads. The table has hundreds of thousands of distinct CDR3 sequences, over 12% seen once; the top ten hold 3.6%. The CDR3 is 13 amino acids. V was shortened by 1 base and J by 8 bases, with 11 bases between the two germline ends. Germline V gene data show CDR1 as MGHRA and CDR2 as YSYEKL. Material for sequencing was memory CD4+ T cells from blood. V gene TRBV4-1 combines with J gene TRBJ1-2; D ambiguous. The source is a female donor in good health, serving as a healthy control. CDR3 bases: TGCGCCAGCAGCCAAGGGGGAATTTACGGCTACACCTTC. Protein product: CASSQGGIYGYTF.